The 32 T cell receptor beta chains below were found in one sample sequenced in a study of glioma-infiltrating T cells after dendritic cell vaccination. TCRdb keeps only in-frame clones here, not all; method: immunoSEQ multiplex PCR. The sample carries approximately 50,000 clones, about 91% recorded once. Specified time point: after dendritic cell vaccination, including at tumor progression/relapse. Source: blood, taken after dendritic cell vaccination. The receptors here all came from a human donor with glioblastoma.

V usage is TRBV5-1 and J usage is TRBJ2-1; D is unresolved. There are 13 residues in the CDR3. V was clipped by 0 bases and J by 7 bases, with 8 bases between them. The germline V gene encodes CDR1 SGHRS and CDR2 YFSETQ. CDR3 sequence: CASSLGIVNEQFF. CDR3 DNA: TGCGCCAGCAGCTTGGGTATTGTAAATGAGCAGTTCTTC. Supplemented by reference TRBV5-1 and TRBJ2-1, the full variable domain reads KAGVTQTPRYLIKTRGQQVTLSCSPISGHRSVSWYQQTPGQGLQFLFEYFSETQRNKGNFPGRFSGRQFSNSRSEMNVSTLELGDSALYLCASSLGIVNEQFFGPGTRLTVL.

The V gene is TRBV5-1, the J gene TRBJ1-1; TRBD1 matches 7 bases. The germline gives CDR1 SGHRS, CDR2 YFSETQ. V was pared by 3 bases and J by 5 bases, with 10 bases of the junction left unmatched. The CDR3 length is 15 residues. The CDR3 sequence is CASSSTQTGLTEAFF. DNA of the CDR3: TGCGCCAGCAGCTCAACCCAGACAGGGTTAACTGAAGCTTTCTTT.

The gene calls are TRBV2 and TRBJ2-1; TRBD1 agrees at 12 bases. V dropped 6 bases and J dropped 5; count of bases not matched to a gene: 8. The CDR3 extends over 16 amino acids. Germline loops: CDR1 SNHLY, CDR2 FYNNEI. CDR3: CASRRMGQGANNEQFF. The CDR3 DNA reads TGTGCCAGCAGAAGAATGGGACAGGGGGCAAACAATGAGCAGTTCTTC.

This clone was found a few times. This chain links TRBV6-6 with TRBJ2-1; 7 bases are a match to TRBD1. The V gene end was trimmed by 7 bases and the J gene end by 7 bases; junction bases not matched to a gene: 4. The length of the CDR3 is 12 residues. Germline V gene data show CDR1 as MNHNY and CDR2 as SVGAGI (reference sequence). CDR3 bases: TGTGCCAGCACGGACAGGTGGAATGAGCAGTTCTTC. Encoded protein: CASTDRWNEQFF.

The chain has TRBV5-4 and TRBJ2-7; TRBD1 matches at 7 bases. V was clipped by 0 bases and J by 3 bases; unmatched bases: 9. The CDR3 covers 16 residues. Germline V CDR1 and CDR2: SGHNT, YYREEE (reference sequence). DNA for the CDR3: TGTGCCAGCAGCTTGGGGACAGGAGGATTGGACTACGAGCAGTACTTC. Its translation: CASSLGTGGLDYEQYF.

The CDR3: CASSLRSVSTYEQYF. The CDR3 coding sequence is TGTGCCAGCAGCTTAAGGAGCGTTTCGACCTACGAGCAGTACTTC. The chain couples TRBV7-8 to TRBJ2-7; D not certain. This CDR3 is 15 amino acids long. Germline V lookup: CDR1 SGHVS, CDR2 FQNEAQ. The V end lost 2 bases, the J end lost 2 bases, and 13 bases lay between the germline ends.

The rearrangement joins TRBV5-5 to TRBJ2-3; D gene uncertain. Germline lookup yields CDR1 SGHKS and CDR2 YYEKEE (reference sequence). The length of the CDR3 is 12 residues. The V and J ends lost 5 bases and 1 base respectively, with 5 bases between them. The CDR3 coding sequence is TGTGCCAGCAGACACGGCACAGATACGCAGTATTTT. Translated, it gives CASRHGTDTQYF.

The chain carries TRBV4-3 and TRBJ2-1; TRBD2 is a possible D gene (5 bases). This CDR3 has 14 residues. V lost 0 bases and J lost 6, with 9 bases in between. Germline V gene data show CDR1 as LGHNA and CDR2 as YSLEER. DNA for the CDR3: TGCGCCAGCAGCCAAGATCTGACTACCAATGAGCAGTTCTTC. Translated: CASSQDLTTNEQFF.

The gene calls are TRBV10-3 and TRBJ2-2, with a weak D call TRBD1 (6 bases). The CDR3 length is 17 residues. V was shortened by 6 bases and J by 4 bases, with 21 bases between the two germline ends. From germline, CDR1 is ENHRY and CDR2 SYGVKD. CDR3 amino acids: CAISTLGTTEPTGELFF. The CDR3 DNA sequence: TGTGCCATCAGCACTCTGGGGACAACGGAACCCACCGGGGAGCTGTTTTTT.

This clone appeared once. The rearrangement links TRBV29-1 to TRBJ1-2; 8 nucleotides match TRBD1. Germline trimming cut 2 bases from V and 6 bases from J; bases unmatched to any gene: 5. The CDR3 runs 13 residues. In germline, CDR1 is SQVTM, CDR2 ANQGSEA. In DNA, the CDR3 is TGCAGCGTTGAACAACGACAGGGGAATGGCTACACCTTC. Protein product: CSVEQRQGNGYTF.

V gene TRBV9 combines with J gene TRBJ2-7; 8 nucleotides agree with TRBD2. Looked up from germline, CDR1 is SGDLS and CDR2 is YYNGEE. The CDR3 spans 16 residues. With 1 base clipped from V and 1 base from J, the junction kept 7 bases outside the gene matches. The CDR3 here is CASSVFSSGPSYEQYF. The CDR3 DNA reads TGTGCCAGCAGCGTATTCTCTAGCGGGCCTTCCTACGAGCAGTACTTC.

The rearrangement joins TRBV14 to TRBJ1-2; D ambiguous. The V gene's germline CDR1 is SGHDN and CDR2 FVKESK. CDR3 size: 13 residues. Trimming removed 4 bases at V and 8 bases at J, with 14 bases between. CDR3 coding DNA: TGTGCCAGCAGCCCCCATTCGGGAGGCGGCTACACCTTC. It yields the protein CASSPHSGGGYTF.

The chain joins TRBV7-6 to TRBJ2-5, with D perhaps TRBD1 (6 bases). The V gene lost 1 base and the J gene lost 5 bases, with 14 bases spanning the gap. The CDR3 covers 15 residues. The germline V gene encodes CDR1 SGHVS and CDR2 FNYEAQ. CDR3 in DNA: TGTGCCAGCAGCTTAGGGACAGCAACCTACGAGACCCAGTACTTC. Its protein is CASSLGTATYETQYF.

V is TRBV7-2 and J is TRBJ2-7, with D perhaps TRBD1 (5 bases). Trimming took off 7 bases at V and 3 bases at J, with 10 bases between the two ends. The CDR3 is 12 residues long. Germline V gene data show CDR1 as SGHTA and CDR2 as FQGNSA. The CDR3 nucleotides read TGTGCCAGCACCTCAGGGATCTACGAGCAGTACTTC. Residues: CASTSGIYEQYF.

CDR3 loop: CASNTLSSGNTIYF. The CDR3 region has the DNA TGTGCCAGCAATACCCTTAGCTCTGGAAACACCATATATTTT. The chain carries TRBV7-9 and TRBJ1-3; D is unresolved. Germline V gives CDR1 SEHNR, CDR2 FQNEAQ (reference sequence). Trimming removed 7 bases from V and 0 bases from J, with 10 bases in between. This CDR3 is 14 amino acids long.

V gene TRBV25-1 combines with J gene TRBJ2-5, with TRBD1 identical over 8 bases. Germline trimming cut 8 bases from V and 11 bases from J; bases unmatched to any gene: 13. The CDR3 consists of 13 residues. The germline V gene encodes CDR1 MGHDK and CDR2 SYGVNS. The CDR3 here is CASSRDRQGEQYF. CDR3 coding DNA: TGTGCCAGCTCCCGGGACAGGCAAGGGGAGCAGTACTTC. Full variable domain (missing parts from reference TRBV25-1 and TRBJ2-5): EADIYQTPRYLVIGTGKKITLECSQTMGHDKMYWYQQDPGMELHLIHYSYGVNSTEKGDLSSESTVSRIRTEHFPLTLESARPSHTSQYLCASSRDRQGEQYFGPGTRLLVL.

The J gene is TRBJ1-1, the V gene TRBV4-1; maybe TRBD1 (5 bases). Germline V gene lookup returns CDR1 MGHRA and CDR2 YSYEKL. V lost 6 bases and J 7 bases, leaving 18 bases between the germline ends. The CDR3 contains 14 residues. CDR3 loop: CASSPRGGDSEAFF. CDR3 nucleotides: TGCGCCAGCAGTCCCCGGGGGGGAGACAGTGAAGCTTTCTTT.

The chain is built from TRBV6-6 and TRBJ1-5; 7 nucleotides align to TRBD1. CDR3 length: 13 residues. Germline V gene lookup returns CDR1 MNHNY and CDR2 SVGAGI (reference sequence). With V trimmed by 7 bases and J by 4 bases, 4 bases remained unmatched. The CDR3 reads CASKQTGNQPQHF. The CDR3 region has the DNA TGTGCCAGCAAGCAGACAGGGAATCAGCCCCAGCATTTT.

J is TRBJ2-7 and V is TRBV4-2; possibly TRBD2 for D (6 bases). This CDR3 is 16 amino acids long. The V end was cut by 0 bases, the J end by 6 bases, with 18 bases between. Germline CDR1 LGHNA, CDR2 YNFKEQ. The CDR3 DNA sequence: TGTGCCAGCAGCCAAGAAAGGGCCGGGAGCGGAGCCGAGCAGTACTTC. Translated: CASSQERAGSGAEQYF.

The gene calls are TRBV9 and TRBJ2-2; 10 bases fit TRBD2. V shed 4 bases and J 3 bases; nucleotides not matched to a gene: 12. CDR1 is SGDLS, CDR2 YYNGEE, per germline. The CDR3 extends over 18 amino acids. The CDR3 DNA follows: TGTGCCAGCAGCATCTGGAGGAGCGGGAGGGCCCACACCGGGGAGCTGTTTTTT. As protein: CASSIWRSGRAHTGELFF.

The rearrangement links TRBV7-2 to TRBJ1-1; possible D gene TRBD1, 6 bases. V shed 5 bases and J shed 1 base, with 11 bases lying between them. Germline V CDR1 and CDR2: SGHTA, FQGNSA. This CDR3 is 14 amino acids long. The CDR3 spells CASSLGQSNTEAFF. CDR3 DNA sequence: TGTGCCAGCAGCCTGGGACAATCGAACACTGAAGCTTTCTTT.

This chain joins TRBV7-9 and TRBJ2-5; 8 bases fit TRBD1. The J segment lost 3 bases and the V segment lost 4 bases, leaving 7 bases of the junction unmatched. The length of the CDR3 is 15 residues. Per the germline V gene, CDR1 is SEHNR and CDR2 is FQNEAQ (reference sequence). CDR3 loop: CASSSGQGLEETQYF. CDR3 in DNA: TGTGCCAGCAGCTCCGGACAGGGTTTAGAAGAGACCCAGTACTTC.

V is TRBV12-5 and J is TRBJ2-7; tentatively, D is TRBD1 (6 bases). With 3 bases removed from V and 5 bases from J, the gap between germline ends came to 20 bases. Germline CDR1 is LGHNT and CDR2 is FRNRAP. The CDR3 runs 16 residues. CDR3 nucleotide sequence: TGTGCTAGTGGTTTCAGTCGAGAGGGGGTTCACAACGAGCAGTACTTC. It yields the protein CASGFSREGVHNEQYF.

This clone is a singleton in its sample. The gene calls are TRBV29-1 and TRBJ2-1, with D tentatively TRBD2 (5 bases). Germline V CDR1 and CDR2: SQVTM, ANQGSEA. CDR3 length: 15 residues. The V end was cut by 4 bases, the J end by 0 bases, with 13 bases between. The CDR3 DNA is TGCAGCGTTGGGAGGCGGCTAAGCTCCTACAATGAGCAGTTCTTC. Its translation is CSVGRRLSSYNEQFF.

V gene TRBV6-4 combines with J gene TRBJ2-1, with 7 bases lining up with TRBD1. Germline trimming cut 2 bases from V and 6 bases from J; bases unmatched to any gene: 7. The CDR3 is made up of 15 amino acids. CDR1 MRHNA and CDR2 SNTAGT come from the germline V gene. CDR3 protein: CASSDGAGGLNEQFF. CDR3 DNA: TGTGCCAGCAGTGACGGTGCAGGGGGTCTCAATGAGCAGTTCTTC.

CDR3 sequence: CASSTRDRGSGAYEQYF. The CDR3 nucleotides are TGTGCCAGTAGTACCCGGGACAGGGGGAGTGGGGCCTACGAGCAGTACTTC. The rearrangement joins TRBV19 to TRBJ2-7, with 11 bases that match TRBD1. The V and J ends lost 4 bases and 2 bases, in that order; junction bases with no gene match: 10. Looked up from germline, CDR1 is LNHDA and CDR2 is SQIVND (reference sequence). The CDR3 runs to 17 residues. Supplemented by reference TRBV19 and TRBJ2-7, the full variable domain reads DGGITQSPKYLFRKEGQNVTLSCEQNLNHDAMYWYRQDPGQGLRLIYYSQIVNDFQKGDIAEGYSVSREKKESFPLTVTSAQKNPTAFYLCASSTRDRGSGAYEQYFGPGTRLTVT.

The chain couples TRBV27 to TRBJ1-1; 9 bases are shared with TRBD1. This CDR3 spans 16 amino acids. Germline V lookup: CDR1 MNHEY, CDR2 SMNVEV (reference sequence). The junction had 12 bases not matched to a gene; V was cut back by 8 bases and J by 2 bases. The chain's CDR3 is CASAAGTGTPNTEAFF. In nucleotides, the CDR3 is TGTGCCAGCGCAGCCGGGACAGGGACGCCCAACACTGAAGCTTTCTTT.

V gene TRBV7-9 combines with J gene TRBJ2-7, with a weak D call TRBD1 (5 bases). Per the germline V gene, CDR1 is SEHNR and CDR2 is FQNEAQ (reference sequence). Deletions cut 1 base from V and 0 bases from J, with 10 bases between. There are 15 residues in the CDR3. DNA for the CDR3: TGTGCCAGCAGCTTAGTGCAGGGCAACTCCTACGAGCAGTACTTC. Encoded protein: CASSLVQGNSYEQYF.

V gene TRBV5-1 combines with J gene TRBJ2-2, with D maybe TRBD2 (6 bases). The germline V gene has CDR1 SGHRS and CDR2 YFSETQ. Trimming took 1 base from V and 3 from J, leaving 28 bases between them. The CDR3 loop spans 21 amino acids. The CDR3 sequence is CASSLYRRAGSAPTYTGELFF. The CDR3 coding sequence is TGCGCCAGCAGCTTGTATAGGAGAGCGGGCTCGGCACCTACCTACACCGGGGAGCTGTTTTTT.

The gene calls are TRBV7-9 and TRBJ2-1; perhaps TRBD1 as D (7 bases). This CDR3 has 14 residues. V dropped 2 bases and J dropped 8 bases, with 13 bases sitting between them. The germline V gene encodes CDR1 SEHNR and CDR2 FQNEAQ (reference sequence). CDR3 DNA: TGTGCCAGCAGCTTAAGGCAGGGGGACTATGAGCAGTTCTTC. Amino acid sequence: CASSLRQGDYEQFF. The full variable domain, its missing parts supplied by reference TRBV7-9 and TRBJ2-1, is DTGVSQNPRHKITKRGQNVTFRCDPISEHNRLYWYRQTLGQGPEFLTYFQNEAQLEKSRLLSDRFSAERPKGSFSTLEIQRTEQGDSAMYLCASSLRQGDYEQFFGPGTRLTVL.

As to this clone: The junction and the germline gene differ at one end; a read error may be behind it. V and J are TRBV7-9 and TRBJ2-3, with TRBD2 matching over 8 bases. The CDR3 covers 16 residues. Germline-derived CDR1 and CDR2 are SEHNR and FQNEAQ (reference sequence). The CDR3 sequence: CASTLSGSLRSDAQYF. The DNA of the CDR3 is TGTGCCAGCACATTAAGCGGGAGTTTAAGGTCAGATGCGCAGTATTTT.

About this clone itself: No DNA is shown, since the ends of the CDR3 on it are uncertain; the CDR3 is the one TCRdb lists. The rearrangement links TRBV19 to TRBJ2-2; the D call TRBD2 from the table was never checked on the DNA. In germline, CDR1 is LNHDA, CDR2 SQIVND (reference sequence). 14 amino acids form the CDR3, both terminal residues included. The CDR3 loop is CASTSGEGNGELFF.